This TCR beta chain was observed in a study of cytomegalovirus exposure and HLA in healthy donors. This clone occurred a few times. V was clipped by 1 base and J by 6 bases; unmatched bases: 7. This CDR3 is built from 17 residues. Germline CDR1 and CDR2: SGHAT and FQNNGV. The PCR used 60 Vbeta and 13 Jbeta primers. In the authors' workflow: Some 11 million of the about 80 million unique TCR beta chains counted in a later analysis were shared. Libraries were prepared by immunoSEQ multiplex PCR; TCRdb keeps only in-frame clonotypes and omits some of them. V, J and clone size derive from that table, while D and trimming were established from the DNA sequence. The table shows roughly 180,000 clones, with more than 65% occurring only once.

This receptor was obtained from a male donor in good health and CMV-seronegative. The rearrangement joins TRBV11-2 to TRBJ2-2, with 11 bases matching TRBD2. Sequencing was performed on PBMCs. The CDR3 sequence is CASSLALLAGGSGELFF. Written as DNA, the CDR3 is TGTGCCAGCAGCTTAGCGCTCCTAGCGGGGGGTTCCGGGGAGCTGTTTTTT.